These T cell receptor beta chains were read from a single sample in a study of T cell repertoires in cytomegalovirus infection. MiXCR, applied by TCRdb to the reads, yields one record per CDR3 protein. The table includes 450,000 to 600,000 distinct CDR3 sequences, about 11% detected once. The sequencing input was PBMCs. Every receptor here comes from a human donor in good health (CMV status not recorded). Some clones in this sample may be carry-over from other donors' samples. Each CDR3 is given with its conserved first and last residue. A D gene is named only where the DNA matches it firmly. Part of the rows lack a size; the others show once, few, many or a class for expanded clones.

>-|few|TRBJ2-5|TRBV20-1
TGCAGTGCTAGAGTCGGGACCCAAGAGACCCAGTACTTC
CSARVGTQETQYF
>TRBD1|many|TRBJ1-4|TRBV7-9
TGTGCCAGCAGCTTCGGACAGGGAGAAAAACTGTTTTTT
CASSFGQGEKLFF
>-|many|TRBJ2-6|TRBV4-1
TGCGCCAGCAGCCGTGGACAACTTGGGGCCAACGTCCTGACTTTC
CASSRGQLGANVLTF
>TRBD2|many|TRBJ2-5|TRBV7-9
TGTGCCAGCAGTCCAATCCTAGCGGAAGAGACCCAGTACTTC
CASSPILAEETQYF
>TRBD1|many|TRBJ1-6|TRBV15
TGTGCCACCAGCAGAGATTTCGGCAGGGGGGATTCACCCCTCCACTTT
CATSRDFGRGDSPLHF
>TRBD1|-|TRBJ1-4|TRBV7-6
TGTGCCAGAGGCTTAGGGGGACAGGTCAATGAAAAACTGTTTTTT
CARGLGGQVNEKLFF
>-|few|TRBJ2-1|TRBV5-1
TGCGCCAGCAGCTTCGGGACTCCTGTAAATGAGCAGTTCTTC
CASSFGTPVNEQFF
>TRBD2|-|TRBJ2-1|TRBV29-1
TGCAGCGTTGCAGGTTCTAGCGGGAGGGCCGTAGATGAGCAGTTCTTC
CSVAGSSGRAVDEQFF
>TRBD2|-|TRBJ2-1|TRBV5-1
TGCGCCAGCACCGAGAGCGGGGGGGCCTACAATGAGCAGTTCTTC
CASTESGGAYNEQFF
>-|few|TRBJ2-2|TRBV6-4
TGTGCCAGCAGTGACTACCCCGGGGGCGGGGAGCTGTTTTTT
CASSDYPGGGELFF
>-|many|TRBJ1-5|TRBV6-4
TGTGCCAGCAGCCAGATTAGCAATCAGCCCCAGCATTTT
CASSQISNQPQHF
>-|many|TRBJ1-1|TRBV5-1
TGCGCCAGCACCGACCTCAAGGCCCCCCCGAGGAAGGCTTTCTTT
CASTDLKAPPRKAFF
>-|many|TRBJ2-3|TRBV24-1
TGTGCCACCAGATCCTCGGGCAGCACAGATACGCAGTATTTT
CATRSSGSTDTQYF
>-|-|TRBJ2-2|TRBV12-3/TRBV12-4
TGTGCCAGCAGTTTAGCGGGTCACACCGGGGAGCTGTTTTTT
CASSLAGHTGELFF
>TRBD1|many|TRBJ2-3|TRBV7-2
TGTGCCAGCAGCTCAGCGGGCAGGGGGCTCACAGATACGCAGTATTTT
CASSSAGRGLTDTQYF
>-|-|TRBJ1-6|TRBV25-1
TGTGCCAGCAGTGAATTAAACGATTCCTCCTATAATTCACCCCTCCACTTT
CASSELNDSSYNSPLHF
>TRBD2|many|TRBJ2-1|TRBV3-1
TGTGCCAGCAGCCCTAGCGGGCCGCACAATGAGCAGTTCTTC
CASSPSGPHNEQFF
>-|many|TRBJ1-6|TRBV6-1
TGTGCCAGCAGTGAAAGGGGCAGGGAACGTTCACCCCTCCACTTT
CASSERGRERSPLHF
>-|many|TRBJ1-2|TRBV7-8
TGTGCCAGCAGCACCGCCAGGGGCACTAACTATGGCTACACCTTC
CASSTARGTNYGYTF
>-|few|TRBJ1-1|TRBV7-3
TGTGCCAGCAGCTTAGAAAGGGAGGAAGCTTTCTTT
CASSLEREEAFF
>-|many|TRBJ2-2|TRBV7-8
TGTGCCAGCAGCTTAGGACAGAGTAACACCGGGGAGCTGTTTTTT
CASSLGQSNTGELFF
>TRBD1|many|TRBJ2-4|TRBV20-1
TGCAGTGCTAGGACTGGACAGGGGAAGAGCATTCAGTACTTC
CSARTGQGKSIQYF
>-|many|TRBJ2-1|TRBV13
TGTGCCAGCAGCCTACCAAAAGCCGTTGCGCATCCCAATGAGCAGTTCTTC
CASSLPKAVAHPNEQFF
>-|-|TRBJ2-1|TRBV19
TGTGCCAGTAGTATGGGGCGGGAACTCAATGAGCAGTTCTTC
CASSMGRELNEQFF
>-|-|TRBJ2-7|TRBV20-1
TGCTGTGCTAGAGGGGGGGCGGGAGCGGCTCGGTACGAGCAGTACTTC
CCARGGAGAARYEQYF
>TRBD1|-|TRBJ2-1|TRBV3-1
TGTGCCAGCAGCCGAGGGACAGGAGCCTACAATGAGCAGTTCTTC
CASSRGTGAYNEQFF